These 10 T cell receptor beta chains share one sample of origin, sequenced in a study of cytomegalovirus exposure and HLA in healthy donors. Both 60 Vbeta primers and 13 Jbeta primers went into the PCR. The protocol was immunoSEQ multiplex PCR, while the TCRdb copy is restricted to in-frame clones and leaves out a portion. The sample has 100,000 to 150,000 clones, about three quarters seen once. Source material: PBMCs. Receptors originate from a woman aged 25-40 years in good health and CMV-seronegative.

The chain employs TRBV9 and TRBJ2-1; 7 bases are shared with TRBD1. This CDR3 region has 13 residues. CDR1 and CDR2 from the germline V gene are SGDLS and YYNGEE. J gave up 9 bases and V 4 bases, and 7 bases lay outside the gene matches. Written as DNA, the CDR3 is TGTGCCAGCAGCATGAGACAGGGCGGTGAGCAGTTCTTC. Its protein is CASSMRQGGEQFF.

The chain combines TRBV7-2 with TRBJ1-5, with 7 positions matching TRBD1. Trimming removed 5 bases from V and 0 bases from J; junction bases left unmatched: 7. Germline assignment: CDR1 SGHTA and CDR2 FQGNSA. The CDR3 runs to 16 residues. CDR3: CASSLGTVASNQPQHF. Here the CDR3 DNA reads TGTGCCAGCAGCCTTGGGACAGTTGCTAGCAATCAGCCCCAGCATTTT.

The chain carries TRBV7-3 and TRBJ2-2; TRBD1 might be the D (5 bases). V dropped 1 base and J dropped 6 bases, with 15 bases sitting between them. The CDR3 runs 16 residues. CDR1 is SGHTA and CDR2 is FQGTGA in the germline V gene. The CDR3 coding sequence is TGTGCCAGCAGCTTAATAGGTACCCAGGGCGCCGGGGAGCTGTTTTTT. The encoded protein is CASSLIGTQGAGELFF.

This clone was observed a few times. CDR3 nucleotides: TGTGCCAGCAGAGATTCGGGAGGGGCCGGGGCCAACGTCCTGACTTTC. This translates into CASRDSGGAGANVLTF. The V call is TRBV2, the J call TRBJ2-6; 8 nucleotides match TRBD2. The V gene end was trimmed by 6 bases and the J gene end by 4 bases; junction bases not matched to a gene: 8. This CDR3 contains 16 residues. Germline-derived CDR1 and CDR2 are SNHLY and FYNNEI.

The chain employs TRBV6-5 and TRBJ1-2; 8 bases align to TRBD1. J gave up 11 bases and V 2 bases, and 7 bases lay outside the gene matches. The CDR3 has 13 residues. CDR1 and CDR2 from the germline V gene are MNHEY and SVGAGI. Here the CDR3 DNA reads TGTGCCAGCAGTTACAACAGGGGGACGTATTACACCTTC. It encodes CASSYNRGTYYTF.

This clone is a singleton in its sample. V usage is TRBV2 and J usage is TRBJ2-3; 8 bases line up with TRBD1. Germline CDR1 is SNHLY and CDR2 is FYNNEI. J gave up 4 bases and V 3 bases, and 9 bases lay outside the gene matches. This CDR3 has 16 residues. The CDR3 bases are TGTGCCAGCAGTGATGCCGAGACAGGGGTAGCAGATACGCAGTATTTT. Translation: CASSDAETGVADTQYF.

This clone came up a few times. V and J are TRBV19 and TRBJ2-7; 8 nucleotides line up with TRBD1. The germline V gene encodes CDR1 LNHDA and CDR2 SQIVND (reference sequence). This CDR3 contains 15 residues. V shed 3 bases and J 2 bases; nucleotides not matched to a gene: 6. The CDR3 nucleotides read TGTGCCAGTAGTATGTCGACAGGGGCCCCCTACGAGCAGTACTTC. This codes for CASSMSTGAPYEQYF.

The rearrangement links TRBV19 to TRBJ2-1, with 10 bases aligning to TRBD1. Looked up from germline, CDR1 is LNHDA and CDR2 is SQIVND (reference sequence). The J segment lost 4 bases and the V segment lost 7 bases, leaving 7 bases of the junction unmatched. The CDR3 length is 15 residues. The CDR3 here is CASTIGDRGYNEQFF. The CDR3 nucleotides read TGTGCCAGTACCATAGGGGACAGGGGATACAATGAGCAGTTCTTC.

J is TRBJ1-2 and V is TRBV7-2; D is possibly TRBD1 (5 bases). Trimming pared 1 base from V and 0 bases from J, leaving 15 bases between. The CDR3 contains 17 residues. Germline V gives CDR1 SGHTA, CDR2 FQGNSA. DNA for the CDR3: TGTGCCAGCAGCTTAGGATCAGGGTACCCAACTAACTATGGCTACACCTTC. Amino acids: CASSLGSGYPTNYGYTF.

The chain carries TRBV5-8 and TRBJ1-3; D is perhaps TRBD1 (6 bases). V shed 1 base and J shed 0 bases, with 11 bases lying between them. Germline V CDR1 and CDR2: SGHTS, YDEGEE. The CDR3 contains 16 residues. The CDR3 bases are TGTGCCAGCAGCTTGTGGGGGCTAAGCTCTGGAAACACCATATATTTT. Translated: CASSLWGLSSGNTIYF.